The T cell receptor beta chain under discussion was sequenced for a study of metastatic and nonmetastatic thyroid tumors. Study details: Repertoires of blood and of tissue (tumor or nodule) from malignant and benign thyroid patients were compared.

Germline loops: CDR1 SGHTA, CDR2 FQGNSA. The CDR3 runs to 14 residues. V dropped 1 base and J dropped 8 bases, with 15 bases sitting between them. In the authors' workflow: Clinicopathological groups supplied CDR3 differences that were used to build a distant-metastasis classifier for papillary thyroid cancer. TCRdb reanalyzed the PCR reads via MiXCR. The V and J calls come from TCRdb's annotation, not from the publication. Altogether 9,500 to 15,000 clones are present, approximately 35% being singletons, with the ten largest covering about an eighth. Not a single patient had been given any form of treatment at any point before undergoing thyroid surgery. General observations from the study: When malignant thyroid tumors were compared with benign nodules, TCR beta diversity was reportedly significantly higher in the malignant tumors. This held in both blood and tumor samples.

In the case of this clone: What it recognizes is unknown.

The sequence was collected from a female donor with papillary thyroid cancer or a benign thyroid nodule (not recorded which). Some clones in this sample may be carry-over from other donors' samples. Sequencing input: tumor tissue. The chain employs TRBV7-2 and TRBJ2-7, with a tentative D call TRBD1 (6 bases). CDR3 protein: CASSLDQGLRQQYF. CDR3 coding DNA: TGTGCCAGCAGCTTAGACCAGGGGTTACGACAGCAGTACTTC.